One sample yielded the 30 T cell receptor beta chains listed below, sequenced in a study of shared clonotypes between healthy human individuals. The repertoire was sequenced with immunoSEQ multiplex PCR; TCRdb's copy has only in-frame clones and lacks some. This sample carries approximately 1.5 million clones, approximately 98.5% of them seen once, and the ten largest clones take about 0.4%. Sequencing was performed on naive CD4+ T cells sorted from blood. Subset indicated: CD45RA+ positively selected. The source is a man younger than 40 in good health.

The rearrangement links TRBV7-3 to TRBJ2-7, with D perhaps TRBD2 (7 bases). Germline loops: CDR1 SGHTA, CDR2 FQGTGA. With 5 bases removed from V and 2 bases from J, the gap between germline ends came to 10 bases. This CDR3 comprises 13 residues. The CDR3 sequence is CASSQGRAYEQYF. The DNA of the CDR3 is TGTGCCAGCAGCCAGGGGAGGGCCTACGAGCAGTACTTC. The entire variable domain, with the rest obtained from reference TRBV7-3 and TRBJ2-7, is as follows: GAGVSQTPSNKVTEKGKYVELRCDPISGHTALYWYRQSLGQGPEFLIYFQGTGAADDSGLPNDRFFAVRPEGSVSTLKIQRTERGDSAVYLCASSQGRAYEQYFGPGTRLTVT.

Details on this clone: The sample carries other DNA sequences with the same CDR3. The CDR3 bases are TGTGCCAGCAGTTTACTAGGAAATCAGCCCCAGCATTTT. Translating it yields CASSLLGNQPQHF. The chain joins TRBV28 to TRBJ1-5; no clear D gene. The CDR3 sequence is 13 residues long. Trimming took off 2 bases at V and 4 bases at J, with 6 bases between the two ends. Germline CDR1 is MDHEN and CDR2 is SYDVKM.

This chain connects TRBV28 to TRBJ2-7, with TRBD2 matching 12 bases. J was trimmed by 0 bases and V by 4 bases; bases with no gene match: 7. Germline V gene lookup returns CDR1 MDHEN and CDR2 SYDVKM. The CDR3 spans 17 residues. The CDR3: CASSSPGLAGSSYEQYF. The CDR3 DNA reads as TGTGCCAGCAGTTCCCCGGGACTAGCGGGTAGCTCCTACGAGCAGTACTTC.

V and J are TRBV6-6 and TRBJ2-7; D is unresolved. The V and J ends lost 6 bases and 5 bases respectively, with 11 bases between them. CDR3 length: 12 amino acids. The germline V gene has CDR1 MNHNY and CDR2 SVGAGI (reference sequence). CDR3 nucleotides: TGTGCCAGCAGCCCCAACGGCAACGAGCAGTACTTC. It encodes CASSPNGNEQYF.

The chain carries TRBV7-2 and TRBJ2-1; maybe TRBD2 (6 bases). CDR1 SGHTA and CDR2 FQGNSA come from the germline V gene. This CDR3 is 17 amino acids long. The V and J ends lost 1 base and 0 bases respectively, with 13 bases between them. The CDR3, as DNA: TGTGCCAGCAGCTTAGTGTTCCGGGGGAGCTCCTACAATGAGCAGTTCTTC. Protein: CASSLVFRGSSYNEQFF.

V is TRBV18 and J is TRBJ2-2, with D possibly matching TRBD2 (6 bases). V was pared by 3 bases and J by 4 bases, with 15 bases between. CDR1 and CDR2 from the germline V gene are KGHSH and LQKENI. There are 16 residues in the CDR3. The CDR3, as DNA: TGTGCCAGCTCACCTACGACTAGTTTAGGCACCGGGGAGCTGTTTTTT. It translates to CASSPTTSLGTGELFF.

The gene calls are TRBV25-1 and TRBJ2-1; D is unclear. From germline, CDR1 is MGHDK and CDR2 SYGVNS. The CDR3 is 14 amino acids. Deletions cut 4 bases from V and 3 bases from J, with 10 bases between. The CDR3 protein is CASSVPGRYNEQFF. CDR3 nucleotides: TGTGCCAGCAGTGTCCCAGGCCGCTACAATGAGCAGTTCTTC. The complete variable domain, with remaining parts taken from reference TRBV25-1 and TRBJ2-1, reads EADIYQTPRYLVIGTGKKITLECSQTMGHDKMYWYQQDPGMELHLIHYSYGVNSTEKGDLSSESTVSRIRTEHFPLTLESARPSHTSQYLCASSVPGRYNEQFFGPGTRLTVL.

The chain combines TRBV5-5 with TRBJ1-2, with a possible D match to TRBD1 (5 bases). This CDR3 contains 12 residues. V lost 6 bases to trimming and J lost 7 bases, with 13 bases between them. Per the germline V gene, CDR1 is SGHKS and CDR2 is YYEKEE (reference sequence). Here the CDR3 reads CASTTGRGGYTF. CDR3 sequence (DNA): TGTGCCAGCACCACGGGGCGGGGTGGCTACACCTTC.

The chain has TRBV7-9 and TRBJ2-1; 13 bases are shared with TRBD2. The CDR3 consists of 17 residues. V shed 3 bases and J 4 bases; nucleotides not matched to a gene: 6. In germline, CDR1 is SEHNR, CDR2 FQNEAQ (reference sequence). The CDR3: CASSFRGGLAGYNEQFF. The CDR3 coding sequence is TGTGCCAGCAGCTTCCGAGGGGGACTAGCGGGGTACAATGAGCAGTTCTTC.

The chain combines TRBV7-8 with TRBJ1-5; D perhaps matches TRBD1 (5 bases). V was clipped by 5 bases and J by 3 bases, with 17 bases between them. CDR3 length: 16 residues. Per the germline V gene, CDR1 is SGHVS and CDR2 is FQNEAQ. As DNA, the CDR3 is TGTGCCAGCAGCCCCAGCCCCAGGGAATCCAATCAGCCCCAGCATTTT. The encoded protein is CASSPSPRESNQPQHF.

The J gene is TRBJ2-7, the V gene TRBV28, with 10 bases that match TRBD2. Germline CDR1 MDHEN, CDR2 SYDVKM. The junction had 11 bases not matched to a gene; V was cut back by 3 bases and J by 3 bases. This CDR3 contains 17 residues. CDR3 nucleotides: TGTGCCAGCAGTTTGTCGGCTAGCGGGAGTTCCGGCTACGAGCAGTACTTC. Translated, it gives CASSLSASGSSGYEQYF. Full variable domain (remainder filled in from reference TRBV28 and TRBJ2-7): DVKVTQSSRYLVKRTGEKVFLECVQDMDHENMFWYRQDPGLGLRLIYFSYDVKMKEKGDIPEGYSVSREKKERFSLILESASTNQTSMYLCASSLSASGSSGYEQYFGPGTRLTVT.

Points on this clone: Its ends do not fully match the called genes, so a read error is possible. The chain joins TRBV12-5 to TRBJ1-2; D possibly corresponds to TRBD1 (5 bases). CDR1 is LGHNT and CDR2 is FRNRAP in the germline V gene. The CDR3 is made up of 12 amino acids. CDR3 in amino acids: CASGSPGDRGIF. CDR3 coding DNA: TGTGCTAGTGGTTCCCCGGGGGATCGTGGTATCTTC. Combining the CDR3 with reference TRBV12-5 and TRBJ1-2 gives the whole variable domain DARVTQTPRHKVTEMGQEVTMRCQPILGHNTVFWYRQTMMQGLELLAYFRNRAPLDDSGMPKDRFSAEMPDATLATLKIQPSEPRDSAVYFCASGSPGDRGIFGSGTRLTVV.

This chain connects TRBV9 to TRBJ2-5; weak D call: TRBD1 (6 bases). The CDR3 consists of 15 residues. Germline V gene lookup returns CDR1 SGDLS and CDR2 YYNGEE. The ends were cut back, 0 bases at V and 5 bases at J, with 14 bases in the middle. As DNA, the CDR3 is TGTGCCAGCAGCGTAGTAGCTGGGGGCGACGAGACCCAGTACTTC. It specifies CASSVVAGGDETQYF. The whole variable domain, remainder taken from reference TRBV9 and TRBJ2-5, is DSGVTQTPKHLITATGQRVTLRCSPRSGDLSVYWYQQSLDQGLQFLIQYYNGEERAKGNILERFSAQQFPDLHSELNLSSLELGDSALYFCASSVVAGGDETQYFGPGTRLLVL.

This clone has only one observation. V usage is TRBV5-1 and J usage is TRBJ2-3, with TRBD2 matching over 8 bases. V was pared by 4 bases and J by 3 bases, with 13 bases of the junction left unmatched. CDR3 size: 17 residues. In germline, CDR1 is SGHRS, CDR2 YFSETQ. The CDR3: CASSVLPGLDGTDTQYF. The DNA of the CDR3 is TGCGCCAGCAGCGTACTACCGGGACTAGATGGTACAGATACGCAGTATTTT.

The rearrangement links TRBV7-9 to TRBJ2-2; D unclear. The CDR3 covers 14 residues. Trimming shortened V by 2 bases and J by 3 bases, and 7 bases separated the two germline ends. CDR1 is SEHNR, CDR2 FQNEAQ, per germline (reference sequence). This chain's CDR3 is CASSLYMDTGELFF. As DNA, the CDR3 is TGTGCCAGCAGCTTATATATGGACACCGGGGAGCTGTTTTTT.

V is TRBV29-1 and J is TRBJ2-2; D unresolved. Germline-derived CDR1 and CDR2 are SQVTM and ANQGSEA. Trimming pared 6 bases from V and 4 bases from J, leaving 12 bases between. CDR3 size: 13 residues. CDR3 sequence reads: CSVRRILTGELFF. The CDR3 bases are TGCAGCGTCCGCCGAATTCTCACCGGGGAGCTGTTTTTT.

The V gene is TRBV5-1, the J gene TRBJ1-5, with D possibly being TRBD1 (6 bases). The CDR3 consists of 14 residues. V lost 5 bases and J 3 bases, leaving 12 bases between the germline ends. In germline, CDR1 is SGHRS, CDR2 YFSETQ. The CDR3 here is CASSPGGLNQPQHF. In nucleotides, the CDR3 is TGCGCCAGCAGTCCCGGGGGGCTCAATCAGCCCCAGCATTTT.

This chain uses TRBV5-1 with TRBJ2-7, with TRBD2 matching 7 bases. Unmatched junction bases numbered 6, after V lost 7 bases and J lost 2 bases. Germline V lookup: CDR1 SGHRS, CDR2 YFSETQ. CDR3 length: 13 residues. The CDR3 loop reads CASGRETAYEQYF. In DNA form, the CDR3 reads TGCGCCAGCGGGCGGGAGACCGCCTACGAGCAGTACTTC.

This chain connects TRBV18 to TRBJ1-1, with D possibly being TRBD1 (5 bases). CDR1 and CDR2 (germline): KGHSH, LQKENI. The germline V and J ends were trimmed by 3 bases and 5 bases, with 13 bases remaining between them. The CDR3 spans 14 residues. The CDR3 sequence: CASSPFRAFTEAFF. In DNA, the CDR3 is TGTGCCAGCTCACCTTTCAGGGCTTTTACTGAAGCTTTCTTT.

The CDR3 here is CASSLDQSQSLNTEAFF. CDR3 DNA sequence: TGCGCCAGCAGCTTAGACCAGAGTCAAAGCTTAAACACTGAAGCTTTCTTT. The chain links TRBV5-1 to TRBJ1-1, with D hard to call. Trimming removed 2 bases from V and 2 bases from J, with 19 bases in between. The V gene's germline CDR1 is SGHRS and CDR2 YFSETQ. The CDR3 covers 17 residues.

V and J are TRBV7-9 and TRBJ1-5; 8 bases are shared with TRBD1. The CDR3 length is 14 residues. The junction had 8 bases not matched to a gene; V was cut back by 6 bases and J by 7 bases. From germline, CDR1 is SEHNR and CDR2 FQNEAQ (reference sequence). The CDR3 loop reads CASSTQGAGQPQHF. CDR3 nucleotides: TGTGCCAGCAGTACTCAGGGGGCAGGGCAGCCCCAGCATTTT.

This chain links TRBV28 with TRBJ1-2; D remains ambiguous. The CDR3 is 14 residues long. The germline gives CDR1 MDHEN, CDR2 SYDVKM. Trimming shortened V by 5 bases and J by 4 bases, and 14 bases separated the two germline ends. This chain's CDR3 is CASSRTANLYGYTF. CDR3 sequence (DNA): TGTGCCAGCAGTCGGACTGCCAACCTCTATGGCTACACCTTC.

The gene calls are TRBV4-3 and TRBJ2-1; D unresolved. Germline values: CDR1 LGHNA, CDR2 YSLEER. V was trimmed by 0 bases and J by 3 bases, leaving 9 bases between them. The CDR3 loop spans 15 amino acids. The CDR3 loop is CASSQEGLIYNEQFF. CDR3 nucleotide sequence: TGCGCCAGCAGCCAAGAAGGGCTGATCTACAATGAGCAGTTCTTC.

Points on this clone: The same CDR3 can be traced to other DNA sequences in this sample. This rearrangement joins TRBV5-1 to TRBJ2-1; 13 bases map to TRBD2. The CDR3 covers 15 residues. CDR1 and CDR2 (germline): SGHRS, YFSETQ. Unmatched junction bases numbered 4, after V lost 4 bases and J lost 6 bases. Here the CDR3 reads CASSRGTSGTNEQFF. In DNA, the CDR3 is TGCGCCAGCAGCAGAGGGACTAGCGGGACCAATGAGCAGTTCTTC. Looking up the rest from reference TRBV5-1 and TRBJ2-1 gives the full variable domain: KAGVTQTPRYLIKTRGQQVTLSCSPISGHRSVSWYQQTPGQGLQFLFEYFSETQRNKGNFPGRFSGRQFSNSRSEMNVSTLELGDSALYLCASSRGTSGTNEQFFGPGTRLTVL.

The chain couples TRBV27 to TRBJ1-1; no firm D call. The CDR3 runs 10 residues. V lost 10 bases to trimming and J lost 7 bases, with 10 bases between them. Germline values: CDR1 MNHEY, CDR2 SMNVEV (reference sequence). CDR3 residues: CAMNCFEAFF. In nucleotides, the CDR3 is TGTGCCATGAACTGTTTTGAAGCTTTCTTT.

This rearrangement joins TRBV18 to TRBJ2-1; TRBD2 matches at 10 bases. The germline V gene has CDR1 KGHSH and CDR2 LQKENI. The CDR3 has 15 residues. The trim removed 5 bases at V and 9 bases at J, leaving 10 bases unmatched. CDR3 region: CASSSLAGVGGEQFF. The CDR3 bases are TGTGCCAGCTCATCCCTAGCGGGAGTGGGCGGTGAGCAGTTCTTC. Full variable domain (remainder filled in from reference TRBV18 and TRBJ2-1): NAGVMQNPRHLVRRRGQEARLRCSPMKGHSHVYWYRQLPEEGLKFMVYLQKENIIDESGMPKERFSAEFPKEGPSILRIQQVVRGDSAAYFCASSSLAGVGGEQFFGPGTRLTVL.

This sequence joins TRBV2 and TRBJ2-1; D not resolved. CDR1 is SNHLY, CDR2 FYNNEI, per germline. Trimming shortened V by 8 bases and J by 4 bases, and 9 bases separated the two germline ends. The CDR3 totals 12 residues. CDR3 sequence reads: CASLPDYNEQFF. DNA of the CDR3: TGTGCCAGCCTACCCGATTACAATGAGCAGTTCTTC.

This rearrangement joins TRBV6-1 to TRBJ2-5, with D possibly TRBD1 on 6 matching bases. The germline gives CDR1 MNHNS, CDR2 SASEGT. The CDR3 is 16 amino acids. The ends were cut back, 2 bases at V and 6 bases at J, with 19 bases in the middle. Here the CDR3 DNA reads TGTGCCAGCAGTGAAAAGGGACACGGGGCGATGCAGACCCAGTACTTC. Translated, it gives CASSEKGHGAMQTQYF.

The V call is TRBV28, the J call TRBJ1-1; D ambiguous. Germline-derived CDR1 and CDR2 are MDHEN and SYDVKM. The CDR3 covers 14 residues. The V and J ends lost 6 bases and 3 bases respectively, with 14 bases between them. The CDR3 DNA reads TGTGCCAGCAGCCCCCTTGGTAGGGACACTGAAGCTTTCTTT. It encodes CASSPLGRDTEAFF.

This clone appeared once. The chain links TRBV14 to TRBJ1-1; no definite D call. CDR3 length: 14 residues. Germline V lookup: CDR1 SGHDN, CDR2 FVKESK. V lost 3 bases and J lost 1, with 9 bases in between. DNA of the CDR3: TGTGCCAGCAGCCACTTAAGGCGGAACACTGAAGCTTTCTTT. It is translated as CASSHLRRNTEAFF.